This T cell receptor beta chain was recovered during a study of blood T cell repertoires in COVID-19. Overall study: Samples of COVID-19 (acute and convalescent) were obtained from the United States, Italy and Spain. The cDNA or gDNA used as material had been derived from T cells, B-cell-depleted T cells, or PBMCs.

The CDR3 spans 13 residues. CDR1 is SGHTA and CDR2 is FQGTGA in the germline V gene. V dropped 5 bases and J dropped 5 bases, with 10 bases sitting between them. Measured with immunoSEQ multiplex PCR; TCRdb has only the in-frame clones, and not every one. The sample lists under 300,000 clones, around 86% seen once, with about 14% in the top ten. Cohort assignment relied on participant-reported clinical history. Two negative PCRs, clearance, or symptom resolution were required of recovered Cohort 3 donors. Notes on this clone: Distinct nucleotide sequences in the sample also encode this CDR3.

V usage is TRBV7-3 and J usage is TRBJ1-5; D might be TRBD1 (5 bases). The source is a young man who had recovered from COVID-19. The sample was PBMCs or T cells enriched from blood (not recorded which). CDR3 bases: TGTGCCAGCAGCAAAGACAGAGATCAGCCCCAGCATTTT. Amino acids: CASSKDRDQPQHF. Using reference TRBV7-3 and TRBJ1-5 for the parts outside the CDR3, the full variable domain is GAGVSQTPSNKVTEKGKYVELRCDPISGHTALYWYRQSLGQGPEFLIYFQGTGAADDSGLPNDRFFAVRPEGSVSTLKIQRTERGDSAVYLCASSKDRDQPQHFGDGTRLSIL.